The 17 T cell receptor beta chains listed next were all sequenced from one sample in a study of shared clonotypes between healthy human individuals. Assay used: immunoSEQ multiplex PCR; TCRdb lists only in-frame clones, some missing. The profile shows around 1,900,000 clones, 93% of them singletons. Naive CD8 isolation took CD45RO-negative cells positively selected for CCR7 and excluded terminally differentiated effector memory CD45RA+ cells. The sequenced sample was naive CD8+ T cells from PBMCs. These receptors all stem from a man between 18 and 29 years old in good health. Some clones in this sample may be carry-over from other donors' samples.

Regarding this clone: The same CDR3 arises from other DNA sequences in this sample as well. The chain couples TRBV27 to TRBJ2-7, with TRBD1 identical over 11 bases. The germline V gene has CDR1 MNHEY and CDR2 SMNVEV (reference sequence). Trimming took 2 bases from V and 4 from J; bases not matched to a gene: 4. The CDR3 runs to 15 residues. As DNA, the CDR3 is TGTGCCAGCAGTTTAGGGACAGGGGGGATTTACGAGCAGTACTTC. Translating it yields CASSLGTGGIYEQYF.

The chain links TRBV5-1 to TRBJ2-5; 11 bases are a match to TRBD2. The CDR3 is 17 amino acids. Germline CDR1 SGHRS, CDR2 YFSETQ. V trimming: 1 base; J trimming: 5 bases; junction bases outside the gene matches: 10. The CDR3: CASSLLSLAGGSETQYF. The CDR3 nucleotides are TGCGCCAGCAGCTTGTTATCGCTAGCGGGAGGAAGTGAGACCCAGTACTTC.

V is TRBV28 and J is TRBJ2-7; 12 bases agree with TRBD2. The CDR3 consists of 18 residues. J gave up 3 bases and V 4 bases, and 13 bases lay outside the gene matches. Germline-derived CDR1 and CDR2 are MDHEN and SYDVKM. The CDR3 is CASSSPSVTSGSIYEQYF. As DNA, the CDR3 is TGTGCCAGCAGTTCCCCCTCTGTGACTAGCGGGAGTATCTACGAGCAGTACTTC.

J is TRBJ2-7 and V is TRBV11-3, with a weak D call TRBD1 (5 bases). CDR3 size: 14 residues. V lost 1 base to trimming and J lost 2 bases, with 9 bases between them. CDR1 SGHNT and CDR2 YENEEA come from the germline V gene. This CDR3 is CASSLADKPYEQYF. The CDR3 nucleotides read TGTGCCAGCAGCTTAGCGGACAAACCCTACGAGCAGTACTTC.

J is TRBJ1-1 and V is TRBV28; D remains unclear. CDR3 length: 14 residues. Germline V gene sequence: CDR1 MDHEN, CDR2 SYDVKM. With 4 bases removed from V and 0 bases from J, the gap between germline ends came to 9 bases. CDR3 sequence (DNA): TGTGCCAGCAGTTCCGCAGGATTGAACACTGAAGCTTTCTTT. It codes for CASSSAGLNTEAFF. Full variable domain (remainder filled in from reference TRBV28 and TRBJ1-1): DVKVTQSSRYLVKRTGEKVFLECVQDMDHENMFWYRQDPGLGLRLIYFSYDVKMKEKGDIPEGYSVSREKKERFSLILESASTNQTSMYLCASSSAGLNTEAFFGQGTRLTVV.

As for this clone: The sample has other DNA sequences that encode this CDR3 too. The CDR3 DNA is TGTGCCAGCAGTCCGGACAATGAGCAGTTCTTC. Translating gives CASSPDNEQFF. The genes are TRBV28 and TRBJ2-1; D remains unclear. Germline V gene sequence: CDR1 MDHEN, CDR2 SYDVKM. CDR3 length equals 11 residues. The ends were cut back, 5 bases at V and 5 bases at J, with 4 bases in the middle.

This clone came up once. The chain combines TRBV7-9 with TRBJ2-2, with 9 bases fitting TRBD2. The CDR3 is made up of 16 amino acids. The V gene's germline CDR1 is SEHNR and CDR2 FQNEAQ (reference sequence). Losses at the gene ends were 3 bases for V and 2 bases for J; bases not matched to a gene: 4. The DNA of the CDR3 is TGTGCCAGCAGCTTCCTTAGCGGGAGCAACACCGGGGAGCTGTTTTTT. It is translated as CASSFLSGSNTGELFF.

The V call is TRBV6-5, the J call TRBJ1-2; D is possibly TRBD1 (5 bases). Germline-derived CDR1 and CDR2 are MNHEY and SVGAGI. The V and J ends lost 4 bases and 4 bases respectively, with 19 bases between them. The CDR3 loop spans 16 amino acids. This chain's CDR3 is CASSLGLGPTFYGYTF. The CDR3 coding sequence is TGTGCCAGCAGTTTAGGATTGGGACCGACTTTCTATGGCTACACCTTC.

CDR3 in DNA: TGTGCCAGTAGTCTTATAGGGATATTGAACTATGGCTACACCTTC. Amino acids: CASSLIGILNYGYTF. This chain connects TRBV19 to TRBJ1-2; D is ambiguous. The germline V and J ends were trimmed by 5 bases and 2 bases, with 15 bases remaining between them. The germline V gene has CDR1 LNHDA and CDR2 SQIVND (reference sequence). The CDR3 totals 15 residues. The full variable domain, its missing parts supplied by reference TRBV19 and TRBJ1-2, is DGGITQSPKYLFRKEGQNVTLSCEQNLNHDAMYWYRQDPGQGLRLIYYSQIVNDFQKGDIAEGYSVSREKKESFPLTVTSAQKNPTAFYLCASSLIGILNYGYTFGSGTRLTVV.

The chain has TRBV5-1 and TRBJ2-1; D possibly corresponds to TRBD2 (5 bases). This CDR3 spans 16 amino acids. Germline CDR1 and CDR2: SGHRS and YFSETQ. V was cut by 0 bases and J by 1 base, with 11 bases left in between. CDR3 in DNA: TGCGCCAGCAGCTTGGAAGGACCGGGATCCTACAATGAGCAGTTCTTC. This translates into CASSLEGPGSYNEQFF.

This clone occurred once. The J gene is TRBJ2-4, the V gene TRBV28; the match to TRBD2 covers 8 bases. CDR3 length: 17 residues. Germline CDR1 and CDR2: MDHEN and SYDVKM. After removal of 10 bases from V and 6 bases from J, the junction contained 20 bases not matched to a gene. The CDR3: CATQDWVPGGPRNIQYF. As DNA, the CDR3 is TGTGCCACTCAGGATTGGGTTCCGGGAGGGCCACGAAACATTCAGTACTTC.

The CDR3 nucleotides read TGTGCCAGCAGCCCTGCCGCTAGCGGGGTCTACGAGCAGTACTTC. This sequence encodes CASSPAASGVYEQYF. The chain has TRBV9 and TRBJ2-7, with TRBD2 matching over 9 bases. Germline assignment: CDR1 SGDLS and CDR2 YYNGEE. The CDR3 covers 15 residues. Trimming at V came to 4 bases and at J to 3 bases, leaving 8 bases not matched to a gene.

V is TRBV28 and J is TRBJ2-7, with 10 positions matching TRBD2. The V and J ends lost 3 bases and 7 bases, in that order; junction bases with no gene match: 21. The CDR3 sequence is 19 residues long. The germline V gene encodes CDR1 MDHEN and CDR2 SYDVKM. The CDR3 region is CASSFFAGNKPGLAQEQYF. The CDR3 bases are TGTGCCAGCAGTTTCTTCGCCGGGAACAAACCGGGACTAGCGCAAGAGCAGTACTTC.

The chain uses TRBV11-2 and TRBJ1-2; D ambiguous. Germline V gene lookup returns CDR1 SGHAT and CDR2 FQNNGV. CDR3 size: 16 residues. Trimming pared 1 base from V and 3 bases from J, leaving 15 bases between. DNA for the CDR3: TGTGCCAGCAGCTTAGGAGGTAATCAGTATGACTATGGCTACACCTTC. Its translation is CASSLGGNQYDYGYTF.

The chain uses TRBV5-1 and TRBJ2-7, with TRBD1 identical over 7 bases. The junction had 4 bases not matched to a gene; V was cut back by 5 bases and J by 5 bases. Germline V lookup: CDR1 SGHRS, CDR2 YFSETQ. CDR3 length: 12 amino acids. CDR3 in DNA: TGCGCCAGCAGGGCCGACAGGGACGAGCAGTACTTC. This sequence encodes CASRADRDEQYF.

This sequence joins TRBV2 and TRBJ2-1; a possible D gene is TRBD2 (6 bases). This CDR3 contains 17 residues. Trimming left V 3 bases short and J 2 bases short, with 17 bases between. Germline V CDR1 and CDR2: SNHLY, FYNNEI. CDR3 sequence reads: CASSEESGERPYNEQFF. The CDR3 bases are TGTGCCAGCAGTGAGGAGTCGGGGGAGAGACCCTACAATGAGCAGTTCTTC. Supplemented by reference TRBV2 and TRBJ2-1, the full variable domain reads EPEVTQTPSHQVTQMGQEVILRCVPISNHLYFYWYRQILGQKVEFLVSFYNNEISEKSEIFDDQFSVERPDGSNFTLKIRSTKLEDSAMYFCASSEESGERPYNEQFFGPGTRLTVL.

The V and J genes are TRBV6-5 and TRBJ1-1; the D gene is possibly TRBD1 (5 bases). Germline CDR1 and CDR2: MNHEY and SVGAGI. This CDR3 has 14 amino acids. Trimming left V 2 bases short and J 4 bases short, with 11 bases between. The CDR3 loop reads CASSYSGTTTEAFF. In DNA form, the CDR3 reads TGTGCCAGCAGTTACAGCGGGACCACCACTGAAGCTTTCTTT.